The entry below gives a single T cell receptor (beta chain) sequence along with its context. The clone's antigen remains unknown. No quality values exist for individual bases; no much larger clone is one base distant. Deletion took 4 bases off V and 2 bases off J, with a span of 14 bases between the germline ends. Its CDR3 holds 16 amino acids, cysteine through phenylalanine. The CDR3 DNA has 48 bases and is translated from base 1. CDR1 and CDR2 were assigned from the germline V gene as MDHEN and SYDVKM. The data were taken from a study of T cell changes during pregnancy in multiple sclerosis (dated by TCRdb to between 2018 and 2021). For the wider study: The study examined how the T cell repertoire changed over the course of pregnancy in women with multiple sclerosis.

Libraries were constructed by the immunoSEQ multiplex PCR assay. The clones in this table, taken by TCRdb from immuneACCESS, are in-frame only. Not every clone is retained; where verified, under half of the shortfall comes from an unresolved V gene, and the cause of the rest is unknown. The table for this sample lists around 37,000 clones; roughly 90% of them were counted only once. The ten most abundant clones make up roughly a quarter of the sample. This specimen consisted of CD8+ T cells from peripheral blood mononuclear cells, obtained before pregnancy. The chain is made from TRBV28 and TRBJ1-4; the D segment could be TRBD1, given 5 matching bases. This receptor was identified in a female donor with multiple sclerosis, enrolled in a pregnancy study. The bases are TGTGCCAGCAGTTCCCTCCAGACAGAGACTAATGAAAAACTGTTTTTT. Translation gives CASSSLQTETNEKLFF.